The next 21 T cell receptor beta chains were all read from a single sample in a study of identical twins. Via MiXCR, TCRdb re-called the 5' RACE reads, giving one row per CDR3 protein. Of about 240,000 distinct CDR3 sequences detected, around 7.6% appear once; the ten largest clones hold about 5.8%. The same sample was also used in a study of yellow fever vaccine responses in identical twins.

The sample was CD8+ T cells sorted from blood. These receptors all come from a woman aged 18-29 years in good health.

The CDR3 nucleotides are TGTGCCAGCAGTAAGAGCGGACAGGGAGGGAATGAGCAGTTCTTC. This translates into CASSKSGQGGNEQFF. The chain employs TRBV6-4 and TRBJ2-1, with D perhaps TRBD1 (8 bases). Germline CDR1 is MRHNA and CDR2 is SNTAGT. V was cut by 5 bases and J by 7 bases, with 18 bases left in between. The CDR3 contains 15 residues.

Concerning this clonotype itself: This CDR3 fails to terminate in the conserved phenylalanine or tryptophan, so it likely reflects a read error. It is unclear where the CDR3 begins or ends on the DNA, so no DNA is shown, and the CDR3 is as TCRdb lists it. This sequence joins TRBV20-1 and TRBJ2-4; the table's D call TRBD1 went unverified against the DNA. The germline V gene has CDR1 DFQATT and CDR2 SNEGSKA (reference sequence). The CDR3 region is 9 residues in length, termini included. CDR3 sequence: CSAARAQHL.

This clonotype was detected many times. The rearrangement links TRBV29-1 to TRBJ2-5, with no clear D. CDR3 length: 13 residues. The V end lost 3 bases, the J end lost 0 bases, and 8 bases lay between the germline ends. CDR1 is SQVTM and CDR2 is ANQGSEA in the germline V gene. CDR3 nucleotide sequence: TGCAGCGTTGACCTGGGGTACCAAGAGACCCAGTACTTC. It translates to CSVDLGYQETQYF.

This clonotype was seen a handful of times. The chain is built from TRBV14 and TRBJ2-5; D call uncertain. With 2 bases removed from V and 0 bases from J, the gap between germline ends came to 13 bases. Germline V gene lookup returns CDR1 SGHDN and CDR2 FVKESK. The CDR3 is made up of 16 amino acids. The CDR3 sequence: CASSQPFKKDQETQYF. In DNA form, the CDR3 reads TGTGCCAGCAGCCAACCTTTTAAGAAGGACCAAGAGACCCAGTACTTC.

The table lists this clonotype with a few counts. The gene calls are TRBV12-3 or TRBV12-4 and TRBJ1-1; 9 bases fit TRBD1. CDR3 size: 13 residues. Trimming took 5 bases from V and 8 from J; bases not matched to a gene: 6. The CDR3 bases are TGTGCCAGCAGTAATCCCGGGACAGGGGAAGCTTTCTTT. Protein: CASSNPGTGEAFF.

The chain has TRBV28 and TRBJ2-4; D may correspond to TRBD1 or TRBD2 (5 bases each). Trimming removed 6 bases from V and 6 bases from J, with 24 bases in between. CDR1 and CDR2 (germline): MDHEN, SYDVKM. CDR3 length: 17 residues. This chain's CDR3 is CASRYQTPMGERNIQYF. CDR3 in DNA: TGTGCCAGCAGATATCAAACACCGATGGGGGAGAGAAACATTCAGTACTTC.

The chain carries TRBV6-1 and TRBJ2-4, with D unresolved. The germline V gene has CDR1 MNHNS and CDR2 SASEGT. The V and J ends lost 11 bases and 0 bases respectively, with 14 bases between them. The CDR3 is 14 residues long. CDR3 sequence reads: CACSDGLAKNIQYF. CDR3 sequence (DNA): TGTGCCTGCTCTGATGGCCTAGCCAAAAACATTCAGTACTTC.

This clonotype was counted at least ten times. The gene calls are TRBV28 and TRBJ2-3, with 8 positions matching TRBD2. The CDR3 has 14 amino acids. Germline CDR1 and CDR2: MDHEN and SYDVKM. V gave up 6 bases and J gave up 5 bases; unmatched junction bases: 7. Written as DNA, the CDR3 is TGTGCCAGCAGCTTAGCGGGAAGGGAAGATACGCAGTATTTT. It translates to CASSLAGREDTQYF.

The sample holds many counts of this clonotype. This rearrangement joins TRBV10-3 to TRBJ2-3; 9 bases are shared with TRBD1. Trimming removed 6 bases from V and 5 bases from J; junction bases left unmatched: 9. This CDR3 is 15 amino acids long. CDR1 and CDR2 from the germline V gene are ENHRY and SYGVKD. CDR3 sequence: CAISLRDRVLDTQYF. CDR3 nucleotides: TGTGCCATCAGCCTCCGGGACAGGGTTCTAGATACGCAGTATTTT.

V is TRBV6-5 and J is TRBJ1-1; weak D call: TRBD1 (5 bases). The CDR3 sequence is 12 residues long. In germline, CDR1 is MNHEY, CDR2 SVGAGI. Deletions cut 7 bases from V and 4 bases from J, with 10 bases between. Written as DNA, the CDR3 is TGTGCCAGCATTCGCGGGGGCACTGAAGCTTTCTTT. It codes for CASIRGGTEAFF.

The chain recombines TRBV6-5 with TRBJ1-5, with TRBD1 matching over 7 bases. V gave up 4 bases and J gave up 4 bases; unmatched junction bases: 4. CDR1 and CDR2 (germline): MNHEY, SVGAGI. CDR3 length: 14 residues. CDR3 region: CASSSDRANQPQHF. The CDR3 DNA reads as TGTGCCAGCAGTTCTGACAGGGCAAATCAGCCCCAGCATTTT.

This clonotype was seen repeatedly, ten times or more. The CDR3: CASSLYSTDTQYF. The CDR3 bases are TGTGCCAGCAGCTTATATAGCACAGATACGCAGTATTTT. V is TRBV7-9 and J is TRBJ2-3; D gene unclear. V was shortened by 2 bases and J by 0 bases, with 3 bases between the two germline ends. The CDR3 consists of 13 residues. CDR1 is SEHNR and CDR2 is FQNEAQ in the germline V gene (reference sequence).

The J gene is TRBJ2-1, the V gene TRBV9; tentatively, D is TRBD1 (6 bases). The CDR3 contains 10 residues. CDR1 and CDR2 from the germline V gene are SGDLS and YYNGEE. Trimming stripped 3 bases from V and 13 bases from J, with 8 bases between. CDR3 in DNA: TGTGCCAGCAGCGGGACAGACCAGTTCTTC. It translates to CASSGTDQFF.

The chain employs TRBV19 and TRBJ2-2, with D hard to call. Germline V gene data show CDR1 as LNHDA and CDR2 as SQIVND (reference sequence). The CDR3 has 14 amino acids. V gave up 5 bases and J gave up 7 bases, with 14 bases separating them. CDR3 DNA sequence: TGTGCCAGTAGTCCCTACTTGGGAAACGGGGAGCTGTTTTTT. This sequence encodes CASSPYLGNGELFF.

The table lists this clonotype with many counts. The CDR3 bases are TGTGCCATCCCCGGTCCCTATGGCTACACCTTC. Its protein is CAIPGPYGYTF. This chain uses TRBV12-3 or TRBV12-4 with TRBJ1-2, with D unresolved. The CDR3 runs 11 residues. The V end lost 10 bases, the J end lost 4 bases, and 10 bases lay between the germline ends.

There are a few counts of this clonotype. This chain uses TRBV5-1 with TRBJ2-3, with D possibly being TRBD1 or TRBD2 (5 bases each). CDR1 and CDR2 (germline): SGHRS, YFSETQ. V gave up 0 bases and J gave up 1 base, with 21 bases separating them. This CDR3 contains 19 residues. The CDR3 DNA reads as TGCGCCAGCAGCTTGGGGGAGACAGCTTGGGTCCCACGCACAGATACGCAGTATTTT. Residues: CASSLGETAWVPRTDTQYF.

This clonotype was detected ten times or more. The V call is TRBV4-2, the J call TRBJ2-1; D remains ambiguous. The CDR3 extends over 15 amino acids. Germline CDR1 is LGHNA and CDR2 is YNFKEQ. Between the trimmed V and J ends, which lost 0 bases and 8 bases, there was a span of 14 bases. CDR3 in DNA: TGTGCCAGCAGCCAAGATGACGTCGCCCCCTATGAGCAGTTCTTC. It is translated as CASSQDDVAPYEQFF.

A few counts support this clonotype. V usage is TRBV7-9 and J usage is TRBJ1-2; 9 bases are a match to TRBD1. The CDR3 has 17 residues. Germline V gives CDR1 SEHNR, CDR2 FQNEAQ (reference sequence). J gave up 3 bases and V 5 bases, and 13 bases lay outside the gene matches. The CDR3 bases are TGTGCCAGCAGCCCACCAGGGACAGGGAAAGAAGACTATGGCTACACCTTC. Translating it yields CASSPPGTGKEDYGYTF.

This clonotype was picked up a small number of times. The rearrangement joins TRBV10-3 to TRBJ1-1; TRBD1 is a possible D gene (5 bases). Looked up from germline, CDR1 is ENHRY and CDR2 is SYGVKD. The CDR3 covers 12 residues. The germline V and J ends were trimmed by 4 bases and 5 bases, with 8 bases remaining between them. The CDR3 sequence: CAISGGGTEAFF. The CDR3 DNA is TGTGCCATCAGTGGTGGGGGAACTGAAGCTTTCTTT.

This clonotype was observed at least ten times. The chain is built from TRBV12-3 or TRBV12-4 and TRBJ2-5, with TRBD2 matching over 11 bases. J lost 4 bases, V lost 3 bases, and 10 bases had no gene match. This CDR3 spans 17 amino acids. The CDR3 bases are TGTGCCAGCAGTTTGTCATCGCTAGCGGGGGGCCCAGAGACCCAGTACTTC. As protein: CASSLSSLAGGPETQYF.

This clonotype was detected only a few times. CDR3 residues: CASKSEGQNYEQYF. The CDR3 DNA follows: TGTGCCAGCAAGTCAGAGGGACAGAACTACGAGCAGTACTTC. The chain uses TRBV6-1 and TRBJ2-7, with 7 nucleotides matching TRBD1. This CDR3 is built from 14 residues. Per the germline V gene, CDR1 is MNHNS and CDR2 is SASEGT. The junction had 9 bases not matched to a gene; V was cut back by 7 bases and J by 3 bases.